These 23 T cell receptor beta chains were sequenced from one sample in a study of cytomegalovirus exposure and HLA in healthy donors. Both 60 Vbeta primers and 13 Jbeta primers went into the PCR. The table came from immunoSEQ multiplex PCR; TCRdb's copy has only in-frame clones and leaves some out. The repertoire holds about 170,000 clones, more than 70% seen once, with under 5% in the top ten. The sequencing input was PBMCs. These receptors came from a woman aged 50 to 60 in good health and CMV-seropositive.

The V gene is TRBV5-1, the J gene TRBJ2-1; no definite D call. This CDR3 spans 14 amino acids. V gave up 0 bases and J gave up 4 bases, with 8 bases separating them. Looked up from germline, CDR1 is SGHRS and CDR2 is YFSETQ. Here the CDR3 reads CASSLATEYNEQFF. DNA for the CDR3: TGCGCCAGCAGCTTGGCCACAGAATACAATGAGCAGTTCTTC. Drawing the rest from reference TRBV5-1 and TRBJ2-1, the complete variable domain is KAGVTQTPRYLIKTRGQQVTLSCSPISGHRSVSWYQQTPGQGLQFLFEYFSETQRNKGNFPGRFSGRQFSNSRSEMNVSTLELGDSALYLCASSLATEYNEQFFGPGTRLTVL.

The chain joins TRBV7-9 to TRBJ1-2; D is unresolved. The germline V gene encodes CDR1 SEHNR and CDR2 FQNEAQ (reference sequence). The ends were cut back, 5 bases at V and 2 bases at J, with 21 bases in the middle. This CDR3 comprises 17 residues. The CDR3 spells CASSGASSYGANYGYTF. CDR3 sequence (DNA): TGTGCCAGCAGCGGAGCTAGCAGTTACGGCGCAAACTATGGCTACACCTTC.

V usage is TRBV10-3 and J usage is TRBJ2-2, with D possibly matching TRBD2 (8 bases). CDR1 ENHRY and CDR2 SYGVKD come from the germline V gene. V gave up 11 bases and J gave up 2 bases, with 18 bases separating them. This CDR3 is built from 15 residues. The CDR3 coding sequence is TGTGCCGTCGGGACAGCGGGGGTAAACACCGGGGAGCTGTTTTTT. Translated: CAVGTAGVNTGELFF.

CDR3 region: CASSEPGQGYNEQFF. The CDR3, as DNA: TGTGCCAGCAGCGAGCCGGGACAGGGTTACAATGAGCAGTTCTTC. This chain links TRBV28 with TRBJ2-1; TRBD1 matches 9 bases. Per germline, CDR1 MDHEN and CDR2 SYDVKM. CDR3 length: 15 amino acids. With V trimmed by 6 bases and J by 4 bases, 7 bases remained unmatched. The full variable domain, rest sourced from reference TRBV28 and TRBJ2-1, is DVKVTQSSRYLVKRTGEKVFLECVQDMDHENMFWYRQDPGLGLRLIYFSYDVKMKEKGDIPEGYSVSREKKERFSLILESASTNQTSMYLCASSEPGQGYNEQFFGPGTRLTVL.

The J gene is TRBJ1-1, the V gene TRBV7-2, with TRBD1 identical over 7 bases. Germline values: CDR1 SGHTA, CDR2 FQGNSA. Trimming took 5 bases from V and 7 from J; bases not matched to a gene: 10. CDR3 length: 14 residues. The CDR3 is CASSQGGGRSEAFF. The CDR3 region has the DNA TGTGCCAGCAGCCAGGGGGGAGGAAGGAGTGAAGCTTTCTTT.

This clone was found once. V and J are TRBV5-4 and TRBJ1-3; D gene unclear. This CDR3 has 15 amino acids. Per the germline V gene, CDR1 is SGHNT and CDR2 is YYREEE (reference sequence). The V gene lost 5 bases and the J gene lost 0 bases, with 12 bases spanning the gap. The CDR3 loop is CASSIDTSSGNTIYF. The CDR3 coding sequence is TGTGCCAGCAGTATTGACACGTCCTCTGGAAACACCATATATTTT.

The chain carries TRBV6-5 and TRBJ2-1, with D perhaps matching TRBD2 (6 bases). V shed 5 bases and J shed 9 bases, with 14 bases lying between them. CDR1 and CDR2 (germline): MNHEY, SVGAGI. The CDR3 length is 13 residues. CDR3 sequence reads: CASSRGLWGEQFF. DNA for the CDR3: TGTGCCAGCAGTAGGGGACTGTGGGGTGAGCAGTTCTTC.

The chain is built from TRBV5-4 and TRBJ2-3; 10 nucleotides line up with TRBD2. After removal of 0 bases from V and 3 bases from J, the junction contained 1 base not matched to a gene. This CDR3 is 15 amino acids long. Germline-derived CDR1 and CDR2 are SGHNT and YYREEE (reference sequence). CDR3 DNA sequence: TGTGCCAGCAGCTTGGTACTAGCGGGGACAGATACGCAGTATTTT. Protein product: CASSLVLAGTDTQYF.

The chain links TRBV27 to TRBJ1-4; 9 bases match TRBD1. The trim removed 3 bases at V and 7 bases at J, leaving 6 bases unmatched. This CDR3 contains 15 residues. In germline, CDR1 is MNHEY, CDR2 SMNVEV (reference sequence). The CDR3, as DNA: TGTGCCAGCAGTTTTGGGGGACAGGGCGGTGAAAAACTGTTTTTT. This gives the protein CASSFGGQGGEKLFF.

The rearrangement uses TRBV7-2 and TRBJ2-1; TRBD2 agrees at 13 bases. This CDR3 is 17 amino acids long. Per germline, CDR1 SGHTA and CDR2 FQGNSA. V trimming: 5 bases; J trimming: 8 bases; junction bases outside the gene matches: 12. The CDR3: CASSLYAGTSGKDEQFF. CDR3 in DNA: TGTGCCAGCAGCCTATACGCCGGGACTAGCGGGAAGGATGAGCAGTTCTTC.

The V call is TRBV27, the J call TRBJ1-2; D may be TRBD1 (6 bases). This CDR3 is 15 amino acids long. Trimming removed 8 bases at V and 8 bases at J, with 24 bases between. Germline V gene lookup returns CDR1 MNHEY and CDR2 SMNVEV (reference sequence). Here the CDR3 reads CASVKSGGGGKGYTF. CDR3 nucleotides: TGTGCCAGCGTAAAAAGCGGGGGCGGGGGGAAAGGCTACACCTTC.

V is TRBV7-9 and J is TRBJ1-2, with a weak D call TRBD1 (5 bases). Trimming left V 5 bases short and J 4 bases short, with 14 bases between. From germline, CDR1 is SEHNR and CDR2 FQNEAQ (reference sequence). The CDR3 is made up of 14 amino acids. CDR3: CASSPGWVVYGYTF. CDR3 sequence (DNA): TGTGCCAGCAGCCCAGGGTGGGTTGTCTATGGCTACACCTTC.

This rearrangement joins TRBV29-1 to TRBJ2-1, with 10 bases identical to TRBD1. Trimming took 8 bases from V and 9 from J; bases not matched to a gene: 19. In germline, CDR1 is SQVTM, CDR2 ANQGSEA. The CDR3 consists of 16 residues. CDR3: CSPSGQGNSVRIEQFF. As DNA, the CDR3 is TGCAGCCCCTCGGGACAGGGGAATTCGGTCAGGATTGAGCAGTTCTTC.

The chain is built from TRBV5-4 and TRBJ1-2; unclear D gene. Germline V gives CDR1 SGHNT, CDR2 YYREEE (reference sequence). Trimming cost V 4 bases and J 5 bases, with 15 bases left between them. The CDR3 covers 14 residues. The CDR3: CASSPRDSSYGYTF. The DNA of the CDR3 is TGTGCCAGCAGCCCCCGGGATTCGAGTTATGGCTACACCTTC.

The V gene is TRBV18, the J gene TRBJ1-2; D may be TRBD1 (5 bases). Germline-derived CDR1 and CDR2 are KGHSH and LQKENI. V dropped 0 bases and J dropped 4 bases, with 12 bases sitting between them. The CDR3 consists of 15 residues. CDR3 sequence (DNA): TGTGCCAGCTCACCACCGGGGGAGGCGTTCTATGGCTACACCTTC. It specifies CASSPPGEAFYGYTF.

V gene TRBV29-1 combines with J gene TRBJ1-2; weak D call: TRBD1 (5 bases). This CDR3 region has 11 residues. Per the germline V gene, CDR1 is SQVTM and CDR2 is ANQGSEA. V was trimmed by 3 bases and J by 6 bases, leaving 8 bases between them. The CDR3 DNA is TGCAGCGTTGATCCCAGGGATGGCTACACCTTC. It specifies CSVDPRDGYTF.

CDR3 in DNA: TGTGCCAGCAGACTCTTTACCGGGACAGAGAAGAACACTGAAGCTTTCTTT. Its protein product is CASRLFTGTEKNTEAFF. V gene TRBV21-1 combines with J gene TRBJ1-1; the table's D call TRBD1 went unverified against the DNA. TRBV21-1 is shown as a pseudogene. The CDR3 runs 17 residues.

V is TRBV5-1 and J is TRBJ2-2; D is perhaps TRBD1 (7 bases). Trimming cost V 8 bases and J 4 bases, with 12 bases left between them. The CDR3 length is 13 residues. Germline loops: CDR1 SGHRS, CDR2 YFSETQ. CDR3 in DNA: TGCGCCAGTTACAGGGGAGGCACCGGGGAGCTGTTTTTT. It translates to CASYRGGTGELFF.

The V gene is TRBV28, the J gene TRBJ2-7; 10 bases map to TRBD1. In germline, CDR1 is MDHEN, CDR2 SYDVKM. Losses at the gene ends were 6 bases for V and 1 base for J; bases not matched to a gene: 3. CDR3 length equals 14 residues. This chain's CDR3 is CASRRTGGSYEQYF. Here the CDR3 DNA reads TGTGCCAGCAGGAGGACAGGGGGATCCTACGAGCAGTACTTC.

The V and J genes are TRBV5-4 and TRBJ1-2; TRBD1 is a possible D gene (5 bases). CDR1 and CDR2 from the germline V gene are SGHNT and YYREEE (reference sequence). The length of the CDR3 is 16 residues. V was pared by 4 bases and J by 7 bases, with 23 bases between. DNA of the CDR3: TGTGCCAGCAGCCCAGGTCCGGGACTATATAGAGGTGGCTACACCTTC. Protein: CASSPGPGLYRGGYTF. The whole variable domain, filled in from reference TRBV5-4 and TRBJ1-2, reads ETGVTQSPTHLIKTRGQQVTLRCSSQSGHNTVSWYQQALGQGPQFIFQYYREEENGRGNFPPRFSGLQFPNYSSELNVNALELDDSALYLCASSPGPGLYRGGYTFGSGTRLTVV.

The chain links TRBV30 to TRBJ2-5, with D possibly TRBD1 on 6 matching bases. This CDR3 spans 12 amino acids. Trimming stripped 1 base from V and 4 bases from J, with 7 bases between. The germline V gene has CDR1 GTSNPN and CDR2 SVGIG (reference sequence). CDR3 DNA: TGTGCCTGGAGTGGGGGGCCAGAGACCCAGTACTTC. Encoded protein: CAWSGGPETQYF.

This chain uses TRBV18 with TRBJ2-1; D is unresolved. The CDR3 is 13 residues long. CDR1 is KGHSH, CDR2 LQKENI, per germline. V was trimmed by 2 bases and J by 8 bases, leaving 10 bases between them. The CDR3 protein is CASSPIPRDEQFF. Here the CDR3 DNA reads TGTGCCAGCTCACCAATCCCACGCGATGAGCAGTTCTTC.

The chain has TRBV4-1 and TRBJ1-4; D perhaps matches TRBD1 (6 bases). The V gene's germline CDR1 is MGHRA and CDR2 YSYEKL. Trimming left V 1 base short and J 3 bases short, with 9 bases between. This CDR3 comprises 15 residues. The CDR3 region has the DNA TGCGCCAGCAGCCAAGGGGGGCTGGCTAATGAAAAACTGTTTTTT. Its translation: CASSQGGLANEKLFF.